The TCR beta chain under discussion was sequenced for a study of pediatric ulcerative colitis. Sequencing was performed with immunoSEQ multiplex PCR; in TCRdb, only in-frame clones are kept and a portion is missing. The data show more than 50,000 clones, around 87% seen once. Comment on this clone: Its antigen is as yet unknown.

Study observations and caveats: Blood samples from a couple of patients yielded substantially fewer templates and were excluded from blood-rectal overlap analysis. Blood-rectal clonal overlap within each person was significantly higher in ulcerative colitis patients than controls.

Germline values: CDR1 MNHNS, CDR2 SASEGT. V was cut by 6 bases and J by 7 bases, with 9 bases left in between. This CDR3 has 12 amino acids. Sequenced sample: blood. This TCR was recovered from a boy between 10 and 17 years old who was a control in a study of pediatric ulcerative colitis. The rearrangement joins TRBV6-1 to TRBJ2-2; D remains ambiguous. The CDR3 here is CASRTVGGELFF. CDR3 nucleotides: TGTGCCAGCAGGACGGTAGGCGGGGAGCTGTTTTTT.